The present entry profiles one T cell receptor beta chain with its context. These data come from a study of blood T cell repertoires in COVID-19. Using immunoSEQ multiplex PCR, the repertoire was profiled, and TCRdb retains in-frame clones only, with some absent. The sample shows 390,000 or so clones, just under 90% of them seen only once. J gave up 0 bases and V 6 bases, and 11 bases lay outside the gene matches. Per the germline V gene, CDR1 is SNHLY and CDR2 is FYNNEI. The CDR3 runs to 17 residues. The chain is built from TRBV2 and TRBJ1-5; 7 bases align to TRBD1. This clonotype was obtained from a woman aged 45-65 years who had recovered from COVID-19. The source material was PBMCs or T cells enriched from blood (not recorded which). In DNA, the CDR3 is TGTGCCAGCAGCTTCGACAGGGTACCTTATAGCAATCAGCCCCAGCATTTT. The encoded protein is CASSFDRVPYSNQPQHF. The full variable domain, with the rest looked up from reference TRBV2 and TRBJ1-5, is EPEVTQTPSHQVTQMGQEVILRCVPISNHLYFYWYRQILGQKVEFLVSFYNNEISEKSEIFDDQFSVERPDGSNFTLKIRSTKLEDSAMYFCASSFDRVPYSNQPQHFGDGTRLSIL.